This T cell receptor (beta chain) appears in the sequencing data of a study of blood T cell repertoires in COVID-19. Looking at the study overall: COVID-19 samples, acute and convalescent, were from the United States, Italy and Spain.

Germline assignment: CDR1 SGHRS and CDR2 YFSETQ. Trimming shortened V by 0 bases and J by 3 bases, and 15 bases separated the two germline ends. The length of the CDR3 is 16 residues. In the authors' methods: The authors estimated nucleated cell counts from reference gene primer amplification. Generated by immunoSEQ multiplex PCR, the TCRdb table keeps only in-frame clones and is missing some. The V and J calls and clone size were taken over from that table, and D and trimming were inferred from the DNA. The table lists tens of thousands of clones, about 70% of them singletons. This clone was recorded once.

The sequence derives from a woman in her forties or fifties with active or convalescent COVID-19. The sample taken for sequencing was peripheral blood. The chain links TRBV5-1 to TRBJ1-1; D uncertain. For the CDR3, the DNA is TGCGCCAGCAGCTTGGTGGCAGCCCTGGGAGACACTGAAGCTTTCTTT. It yields the protein CASSLVAALGDTEAFF.